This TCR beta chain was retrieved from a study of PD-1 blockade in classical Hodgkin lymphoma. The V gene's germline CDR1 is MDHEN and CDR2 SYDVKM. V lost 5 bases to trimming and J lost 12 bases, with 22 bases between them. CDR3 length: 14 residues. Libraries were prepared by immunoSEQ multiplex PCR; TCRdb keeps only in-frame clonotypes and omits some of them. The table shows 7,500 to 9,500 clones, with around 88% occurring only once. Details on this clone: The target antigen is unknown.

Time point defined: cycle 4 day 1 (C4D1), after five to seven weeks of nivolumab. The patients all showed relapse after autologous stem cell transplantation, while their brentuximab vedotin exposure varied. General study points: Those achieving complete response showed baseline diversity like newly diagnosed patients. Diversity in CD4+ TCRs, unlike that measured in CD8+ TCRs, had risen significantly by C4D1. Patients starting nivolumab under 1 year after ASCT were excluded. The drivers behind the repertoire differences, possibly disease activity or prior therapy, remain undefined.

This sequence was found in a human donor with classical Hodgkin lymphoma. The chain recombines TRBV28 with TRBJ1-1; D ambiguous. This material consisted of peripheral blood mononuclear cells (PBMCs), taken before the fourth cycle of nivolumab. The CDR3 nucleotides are TGTGCCAGCAGTCCACCCTTGGACGGAATTTGGACTTTCTTT. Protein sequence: CASSPPLDGIWTFF.